This T cell receptor beta chain was found in a study of blood T cells in healthy people across ages. Primed by a sample-barcoded 5' primer and a J-beta primer mix, a second PCR proceeded for about 6 to 12 cycles. TCRdb independently ran MiXCR on the 5' RACE reads; one entry per CDR3 protein. This sample has around 780,000 distinct CDR3 sequences; 45% to 70% occur once, and the top ten carry 25% to 30%. A few counts support this clonotype. CDR1 is SQVTM, CDR2 ANQGSEA, per germline. The CDR3 length is 14 residues. Trimming pared 3 bases from V and 6 bases from J, leaving 18 bases between. Material: blood. The sequence was collected from a man aged 40-49 years in good health. This sequence joins TRBV29-1 and TRBJ2-7; D assignment may be TRBD1 or TRBD2 (6 bases each). The DNA of the CDR3 is TGCAGCGTTGATCCGGGGGCGCGTTCGGGCGAGCAGTACTTC. It is translated as CSVDPGARSGEQYF.